Each of the 8 T cell receptor beta chains below was sequenced from the same sample in a study of Graves' ophthalmopathy and Graves' hyperthyroidism. Amplified TCR beta CDR3 regions were obtained using RNA transcripts as template. In the first round, RT-PCR was carried out with HTBI primers, and a multiplex PCR formed the second round. TCRdb fed the multiplex PCR reads into MiXCR, producing one record per CDR3 protein. The profile covers about 620,000 distinct CDR3 sequences, with approximately 22% appearing a single time and roughly 7.4% taken by the ten largest. Source material: peripheral blood. The source is a woman under 30 with stable Graves' hyperthyroidism. Some clones in this sample may be carry-over from other donors' samples.

The CDR3 protein is CASSLVTGKPQHF. The CDR3 DNA follows: TGTGCCAGCAGCTTAGTTACAGGGAAGCCCCAGCATTTT. The V gene is TRBV11-2, the J gene TRBJ1-5; D might be TRBD1 (6 bases). V was cut by 1 base and J by 8 bases, with 9 bases left in between. The CDR3 extends over 13 amino acids. Per the germline V gene, CDR1 is SGHAT and CDR2 is FQNNGV.

Only a few counts were recorded for this clonotype. The chain combines TRBV19 with TRBJ2-5; TRBD2 matches 13 bases. The CDR3 is 14 amino acids. The ends lost 9 bases at V and 5 bases at J; junction bases unmatched: 6. Germline CDR1 LNHDA, CDR2 SQIVND (reference sequence). DNA of the CDR3: TGTGCCAGCACTAGCGGGGGGGCCGGGGAGACCCAGTACTTC. It codes for CASTSGGAGETQYF.

This clonotype was seen only a few times. The rearrangement links TRBV7-8 to TRBJ2-5, with D perhaps matching TRBD2 (5 bases). Germline V CDR1 and CDR2: SGHVS, FQNEAQ. The germline V and J ends were trimmed by 0 bases and 5 bases, with 10 bases remaining between them. The length of the CDR3 is 14 residues. The DNA for the CDR3 is TGTGCCAGCAGCTTAGCGCTCAGAGGGGAGACCCAGTACTTC. Its translation: CASSLALRGETQYF.

The chain has TRBV25-1 and TRBJ2-7; 10 bases align to TRBD1. Germline loops: CDR1 MGHDK, CDR2 SYGVNS. The CDR3 contains 14 residues. V shed 3 bases, J shed 6 bases, and the junction held 5 bases outside the gene matches. The CDR3 here is CASSEGTGEVEQYF. The CDR3 bases are TGTGCCAGCAGTGAGGGGACAGGGGAGGTCGAGCAGTACTTC.

The chain couples TRBV2 to TRBJ1-2; tentative D call: TRBD1 (5 bases). V was trimmed by 3 bases and J by 8 bases, leaving 19 bases between them. The V gene's germline CDR1 is SNHLY and CDR2 FYNNEI. This CDR3 is 15 amino acids long. The CDR3 sequence: CASSDLQRDLGGYTF. Written as DNA, the CDR3 is TGTGCCAGCAGTGACTTACAAAGGGACCTGGGCGGCTACACCTTC.

This clonotype was picked up many times. This chain links TRBV7-6 with TRBJ2-5; 7 nucleotides line up with TRBD1. The CDR3 extends over 13 amino acids. Germline-derived CDR1 and CDR2 are SGHVS and FNYEAQ. With 5 bases clipped from V and 4 bases from J, the junction kept 4 bases outside the gene matches. The CDR3 here is CASSPRQGETQYF. CDR3 DNA sequence: TGTGCCAGCAGCCCCAGACAGGGAGAGACCCAGTACTTC.

This clonotype was recorded at least ten times. The chain has TRBV7-2 and TRBJ2-5; 7 bases agree with TRBD1. Germline lookup yields CDR1 SGHTA and CDR2 FQGNSA. J gave up 2 bases and V 4 bases, and 10 bases lay outside the gene matches. The CDR3 covers 16 residues. In nucleotides, the CDR3 is TGTGCCAGCAGCTCCGGGACAGTACTACTACAAGAGACCCAGTACTTC. This translates into CASSSGTVLLQETQYF.

This clonotype was detected a few times. This chain links TRBV5-6 with TRBJ1-2, with a weak D call TRBD1 (5 bases). This CDR3 region has 13 residues. CDR1 and CDR2 from the germline V gene are SGHDT and YYEEEE. Trimming cost V 3 bases and J 6 bases, with 12 bases left between them. CDR3 region: CASSYWGSNGYTF. In DNA form, the CDR3 reads TGTGCCAGCAGCTATTGGGGCTCGAATGGCTACACCTTC.